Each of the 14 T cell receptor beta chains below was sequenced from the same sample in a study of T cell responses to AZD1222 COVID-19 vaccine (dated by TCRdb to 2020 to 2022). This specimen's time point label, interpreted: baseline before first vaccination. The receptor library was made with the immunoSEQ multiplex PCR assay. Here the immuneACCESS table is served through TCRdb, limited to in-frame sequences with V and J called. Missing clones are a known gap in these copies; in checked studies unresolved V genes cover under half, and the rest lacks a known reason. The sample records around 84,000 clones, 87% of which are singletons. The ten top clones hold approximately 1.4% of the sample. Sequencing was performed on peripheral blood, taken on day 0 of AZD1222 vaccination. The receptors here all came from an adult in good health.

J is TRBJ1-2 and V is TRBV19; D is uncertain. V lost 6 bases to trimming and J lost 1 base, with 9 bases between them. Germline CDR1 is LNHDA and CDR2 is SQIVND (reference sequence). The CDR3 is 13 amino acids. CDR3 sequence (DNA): TGTGCCAGTAGCCTAGGGTTTAACTATGGCTACACCTTC. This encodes CASSLGFNYGYTF.

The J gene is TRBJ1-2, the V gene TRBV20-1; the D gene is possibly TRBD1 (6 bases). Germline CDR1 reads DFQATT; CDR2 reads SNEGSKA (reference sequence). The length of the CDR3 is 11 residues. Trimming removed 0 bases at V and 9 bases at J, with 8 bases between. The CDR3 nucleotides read TGCAGTGCTAGAGATGGACAGCGCTACACCTTC. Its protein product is CSARDGQRYTF.

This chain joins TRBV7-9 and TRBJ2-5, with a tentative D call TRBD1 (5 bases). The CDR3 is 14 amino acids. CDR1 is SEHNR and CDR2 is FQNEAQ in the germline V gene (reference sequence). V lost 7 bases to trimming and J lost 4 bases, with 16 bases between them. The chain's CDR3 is CASNQGVGIETQYF. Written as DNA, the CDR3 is TGTGCCAGCAACCAAGGGGTAGGGATAGAGACCCAGTACTTC.

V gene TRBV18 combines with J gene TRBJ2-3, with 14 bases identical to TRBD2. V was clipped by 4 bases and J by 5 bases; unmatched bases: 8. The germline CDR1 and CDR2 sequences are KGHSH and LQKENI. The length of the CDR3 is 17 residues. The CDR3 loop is CASSLTSGRAGGDTQYF. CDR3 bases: TGTGCCAGCTCACTGACTAGCGGGAGGGCCGGGGGAGATACGCAGTATTTT.

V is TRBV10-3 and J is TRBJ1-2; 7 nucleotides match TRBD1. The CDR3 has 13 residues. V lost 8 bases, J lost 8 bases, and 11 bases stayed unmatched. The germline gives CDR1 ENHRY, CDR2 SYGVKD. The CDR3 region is CAIWAGQGDGYTF. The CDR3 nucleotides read TGTGCCATCTGGGCCGGGCAGGGGGACGGCTACACCTTC.

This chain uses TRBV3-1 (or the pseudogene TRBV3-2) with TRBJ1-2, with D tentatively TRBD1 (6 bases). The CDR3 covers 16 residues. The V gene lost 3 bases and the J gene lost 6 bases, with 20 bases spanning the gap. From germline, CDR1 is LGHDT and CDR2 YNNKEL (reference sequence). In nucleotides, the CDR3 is TGTGCCAGCAGCCATTTCAGGAACAGGGAGTCGAATGGCTACACCTTC. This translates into CASSHFRNRESNGYTF.

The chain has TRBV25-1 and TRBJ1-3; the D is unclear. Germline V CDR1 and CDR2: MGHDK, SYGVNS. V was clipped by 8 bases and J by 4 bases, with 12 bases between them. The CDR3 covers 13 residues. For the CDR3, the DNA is TGTGCCAGCCGGCTCGTAGGAGGAAACACCATATATTTT. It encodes CASRLVGGNTIYF.

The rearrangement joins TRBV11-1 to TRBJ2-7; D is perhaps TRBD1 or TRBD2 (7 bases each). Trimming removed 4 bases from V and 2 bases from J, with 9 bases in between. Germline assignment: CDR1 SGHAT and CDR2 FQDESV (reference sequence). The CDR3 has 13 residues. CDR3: CASSSGGAYEQYF. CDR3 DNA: TGTGCCAGCAGCTCAGGGGGGGCCTACGAGCAGTACTTC. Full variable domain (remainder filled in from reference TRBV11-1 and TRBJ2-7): EAEVAQSPRYKITEKSQAVAFWCDPISGHATLYWYRQILGQGPELLVQFQDESVVDDSQLPKDRFSAERLKGVDSTLKIQPAELGDSAMYLCASSSGGAYEQYFGPGTRLTVT.

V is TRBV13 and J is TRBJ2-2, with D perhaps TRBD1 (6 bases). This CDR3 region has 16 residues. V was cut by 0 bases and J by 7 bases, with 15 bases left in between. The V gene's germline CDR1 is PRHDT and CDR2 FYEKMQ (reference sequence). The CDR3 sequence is CASSLGAGGANGELFF. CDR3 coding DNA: TGTGCCAGCAGCTTAGGTGCTGGGGGCGCGAACGGGGAGCTGTTTTTT.

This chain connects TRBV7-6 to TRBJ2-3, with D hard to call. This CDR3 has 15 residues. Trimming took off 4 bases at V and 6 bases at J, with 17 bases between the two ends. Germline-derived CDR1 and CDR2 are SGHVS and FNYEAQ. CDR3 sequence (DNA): TGTGCCAGCAGCTCCGGGCTTAATGAGGTCGATACGCAGTATTTT. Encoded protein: CASSSGLNEVDTQYF.

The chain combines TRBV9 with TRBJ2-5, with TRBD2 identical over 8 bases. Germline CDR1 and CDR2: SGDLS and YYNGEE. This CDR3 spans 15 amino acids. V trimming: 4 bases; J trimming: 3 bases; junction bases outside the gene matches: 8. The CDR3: CASSSRGAGEETQYF. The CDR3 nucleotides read TGTGCCAGCAGCTCCAGAGGAGCGGGAGAAGAGACCCAGTACTTC.

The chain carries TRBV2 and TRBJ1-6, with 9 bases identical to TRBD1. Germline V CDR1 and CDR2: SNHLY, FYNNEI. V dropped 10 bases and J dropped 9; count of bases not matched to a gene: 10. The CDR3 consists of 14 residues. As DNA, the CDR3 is TGTGCCAATACCGACAGGGGGATCAGTTCACCCCTCCACTTT. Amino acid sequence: CANTDRGISSPLHF.

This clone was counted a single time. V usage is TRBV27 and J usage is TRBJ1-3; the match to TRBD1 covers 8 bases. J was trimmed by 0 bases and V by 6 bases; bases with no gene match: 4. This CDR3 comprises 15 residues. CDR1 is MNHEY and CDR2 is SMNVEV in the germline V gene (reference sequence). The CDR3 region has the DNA TGTGCCAGCAGGACAGGGGTGAGCTCTGGAAACACCATATATTTT. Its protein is CASRTGVSSGNTIYF.

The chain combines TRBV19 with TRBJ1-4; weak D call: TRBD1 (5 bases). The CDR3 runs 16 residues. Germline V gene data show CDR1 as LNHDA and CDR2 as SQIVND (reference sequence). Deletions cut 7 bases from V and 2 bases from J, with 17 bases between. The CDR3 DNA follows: TGTGCCAGTACCCCTTCCGGGACCCCGACTAATGAAAAACTGTTTTTT. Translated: CASTPSGTPTNEKLFF.